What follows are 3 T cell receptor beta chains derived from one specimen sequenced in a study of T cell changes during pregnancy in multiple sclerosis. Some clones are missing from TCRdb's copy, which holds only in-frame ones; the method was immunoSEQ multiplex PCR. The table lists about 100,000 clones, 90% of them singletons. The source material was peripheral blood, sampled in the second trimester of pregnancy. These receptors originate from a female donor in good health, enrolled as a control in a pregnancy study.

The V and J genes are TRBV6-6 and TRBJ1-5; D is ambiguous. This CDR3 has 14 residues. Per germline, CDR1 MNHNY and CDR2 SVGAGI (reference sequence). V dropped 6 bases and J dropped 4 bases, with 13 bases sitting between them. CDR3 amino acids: CASSRTGANQPQHF. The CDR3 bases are TGTGCCAGCAGCAGGACGGGAGCTAATCAGCCCCAGCATTTT.

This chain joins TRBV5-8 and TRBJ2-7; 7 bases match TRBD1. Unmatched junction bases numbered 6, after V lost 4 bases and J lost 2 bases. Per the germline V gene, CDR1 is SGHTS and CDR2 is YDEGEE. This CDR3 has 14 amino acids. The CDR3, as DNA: TGTGCCAGCAGCCACAGGGGATTCCCCTACGAGCAGTACTTC. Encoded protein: CASSHRGFPYEQYF.

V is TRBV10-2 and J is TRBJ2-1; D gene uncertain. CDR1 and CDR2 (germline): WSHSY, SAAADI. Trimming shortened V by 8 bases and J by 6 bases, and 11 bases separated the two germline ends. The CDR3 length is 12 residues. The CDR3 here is CASFSETNEQFF. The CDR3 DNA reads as TGCGCCAGCTTCTCAGAAACCAATGAGCAGTTCTTC.